At least ten counts were recorded for the clone carrying this T cell receptor (beta chain). Its specificity is not known. These data originate in a study of early T cells in non-severe SARS-CoV-2 infection. Findings and caveats of the study: Private and CD4 specificities were missed by VDJdb matching, which favored anti-spike CD8 responses.

Molecules of cDNA were individually given unique molecular identifiers that were attached to them. TCRdb recomputed calls from the 5' RACE reads with MiXCR, one row per CDR3 protein. The data contain tens of thousands of distinct CDR3 sequences, 12% of them singletons. The CDR3 runs to 14 residues. Germline CDR1 is MNHNS and CDR2 is SASEGT. V trimming: 7 bases; J trimming: 3 bases; junction bases outside the gene matches: 5. The chain is built from TRBV6-1 and TRBJ1-4, with TRBD1 identical over 7 bases. Material for sequencing was whole blood. This sequence originates from an adult who was a healthcare worker with PCR-confirmed SARS-CoV-2 infection or an uninfected control (not recorded which). Written as DNA, the CDR3 is TGTGCCAGCATCTGGGGACAGCCTAATGAAAAACTGTTTTTT. This encodes CASIWGQPNEKLFF.